One sample yielded the 8 T cell receptor beta chains listed below, sequenced in a study of cytomegalovirus exposure and HLA in healthy donors. PCR employed 60 Vbeta and 13 Jbeta primers. Only in-frame clones appear in the TCRdb table, and some are missing; sequencing was by immunoSEQ multiplex PCR. Found here are 110,000 or so clones, over 65% of them singletons; the top ten hold about 7.5%. The sample comprised PBMCs. Every receptor here comes from a man in his forties or fifties in good health and CMV-seropositive.

V and J are TRBV19 and TRBJ1-1; D ambiguous. The CDR3 runs 13 residues. Per the germline V gene, CDR1 is LNHDA and CDR2 is SQIVND (reference sequence). V lost 1 base to trimming and J lost 3 bases, with 6 bases between them. CDR3 loop: CASSIVTDTEAFF. Here the CDR3 DNA reads TGTGCCAGTAGTATAGTAACGGACACTGAAGCTTTCTTT.

The chain is built from TRBV27 and TRBJ2-5; D perhaps matches TRBD1 (6 bases). Trimming took 3 bases from V and 1 from J, leaving 9 bases between them. The CDR3 runs to 14 residues. Germline CDR1 MNHEY, CDR2 SMNVEV (reference sequence). In nucleotides, the CDR3 is TGTGCCAGCAGTTTCGGCAGGGGCCAAGAGACCCAGTACTTC. Residues: CASSFGRGQETQYF.

V usage is TRBV7-8 and J usage is TRBJ2-2; D is perhaps TRBD2 (7 bases). The CDR3 consists of 18 residues. The germline V and J ends were trimmed by 0 bases and 6 bases, with 20 bases remaining between them. The germline gives CDR1 SGHVS, CDR2 FQNEAQ. This CDR3 is CASSLARGGAGFPGELFF. The CDR3 DNA reads as TGTGCCAGCAGCTTAGCGAGGGGGGGCGCAGGATTTCCCGGGGAGCTGTTTTTT. Looking up the rest from reference TRBV7-8 and TRBJ2-2 gives the full variable domain: GAGVSQSPRYKVAKRGQDVALRCDPISGHVSLFWYQQALGQGPEFLTYFQNEAQLDKSGLPSDRFFAERPEGSVSTLKIQRTQQEDSAVYLCASSLARGGAGFPGELFFGEGSRLTVL.

This clone has more than one count but fewer than ten. The chain uses TRBV7-9 and TRBJ2-5; D not resolved. The V and J ends lost 8 bases and 5 bases respectively, with 9 bases between them. From germline, CDR1 is SEHNR and CDR2 FQNEAQ (reference sequence). This CDR3 contains 11 residues. The CDR3 is CASSPGETQYF. CDR3 nucleotides: TGTGCCAGCTCACCCGGGGAGACCCAGTACTTC.

The chain combines TRBV9 with TRBJ1-2, with TRBD1 identical over 9 bases. The CDR3 has 16 residues. V lost 3 bases, J lost 4 bases, and 10 bases stayed unmatched. Germline-derived CDR1 and CDR2 are SGDLS and YYNGEE. CDR3 coding DNA: TGTGCCAGCAGCGCAATCGCCCCGGACAGGGGCTATGGCTACACCTTC. Its translation is CASSAIAPDRGYGYTF.

CDR3 sequence: CASSLDPSGSSEQYF. CDR3 sequence (DNA): TGCGCCAGCAGCTTGGACCCTAGCGGGAGCTCCGAGCAGTACTTC. The rearrangement uses TRBV5-1 and TRBJ2-7; TRBD2 matches 10 bases. V lost 0 bases, J lost 6 bases, and 6 bases stayed unmatched. The CDR3 sequence is 15 residues long. Per the germline V gene, CDR1 is SGHRS and CDR2 is YFSETQ.

The chain carries TRBV30 and TRBJ2-1; a possible D gene is TRBD2 (6 bases). The V gene lost 4 bases and the J gene lost 4 bases, with 17 bases spanning the gap. The CDR3 runs 15 residues. Germline assignment: CDR1 GTSNPN and CDR2 SVGIG (reference sequence). The CDR3 DNA sequence: TGTGCCTGGATTCCCGGGACTGCTAAGTACAATGAGCAGTTCTTC. This codes for CAWIPGTAKYNEQFF.

The chain couples TRBV18 to TRBJ1-1; no reliable D call. V was trimmed by 1 base and J by 2 bases, leaving 8 bases between them. The CDR3 runs to 14 residues. Germline V CDR1 and CDR2: KGHSH, LQKENI. The DNA for the CDR3 is TGTGCCAGCTCACCACAGCCCACCAACACTGAAGCTTTCTTT. As protein: CASSPQPTNTEAFF.